This T cell receptor beta chain was sequenced during a study of CD8 T cells in Susac syndrome. With random hexamers, about 0.5 to 1 ug RNA was reverse transcribed. TCRdb independently ran MiXCR on the immunoSEQ multiplex PCR reads; one entry per CDR3 protein. The table includes about 200,000 distinct CDR3 sequences, approximately 93% detected once. In germline, CDR1 is SGHDT, CDR2 YYEEEE. This CDR3 has 14 amino acids. With 4 bases removed from V and 2 bases from J, the gap between germline ends came to 9 bases. J is TRBJ2-2 and V is TRBV5-6; D remains unclear. The source material was CD4+ T cells from PBMCs. The TCR originated in a human donor in good health. CDR3 sequence reads: CASSPVVNTGELFF. The CDR3 nucleotides are TGTGCCAGCAGCCCGGTCGTTAACACCGGGGAGCTGTTTTTT. Full variable domain (remainder filled in from reference TRBV5-6 and TRBJ2-2): DAGVTQSPTHLIKTRGQQVTLRCSPKSGHDTVSWYQQALGQGPQFIFQYYEEEERQRGNFPDRFSGHQFPNYSSELNVNALLLGDSALYLCASSPVVNTGELFFGEGSRLTVL.